These 3 T cell receptor beta chains were sequenced from one sample in a study of memory CD4+ T cells and cytomegalovirus serostatus. Single viable CD3+CD4+CD8-CD45RO+ cells were sorted as the memory CD4+ T cells. Clones were read by immunoSEQ multiplex PCR, and TCRdb kept only the in-frame ones, dropping some. The table shows about 57,000 clones, with under 80% occurring only once. Sequencing used memory CD4+ T cells from blood. These receptors were collected from an adult in good health and CMV-seronegative.

Note on this clone: At one of its ends the junction is not consistent with the germline gene, which may arise from a read error. The rearrangement uses TRBV7-3 and TRBJ1-2; no clear D gene. This CDR3 contains 15 residues. Germline V CDR1 and CDR2: SGHTA, FQGTGA. DNA for the CDR3: TGTGCCAGCAGCTTAGGTGGCGGTACTCCCTATGACTACACCTTC. This sequence encodes CASSLGGGTPYDYTF.

The V gene is TRBV5-1, the J gene TRBJ2-5; tentative D call: TRBD2 (6 bases). Trimming removed 0 bases from V and 4 bases from J, with 13 bases in between. The CDR3 is 15 residues long. Germline CDR1 SGHRS, CDR2 YFSETQ. The DNA of the CDR3 is TGCGCCAGCAGCTTGGCCGGGAGCCAACGAGAGACCCAGTACTTC. The encoded protein is CASSLAGSQRETQYF.

This clone was seen a single time. The rearrangement uses TRBV15 and TRBJ2-6; D ambiguous. Germline V gene data show CDR1 as LNHNV and CDR2 as YYDKDF (reference sequence). V dropped 3 bases and J dropped 1 base, with 4 bases sitting between them. The CDR3 is made up of 14 amino acids. The CDR3 DNA follows: TGTGCCACCAGCAGCACTTCTGGGGCCAACGTCCTGACTTTC. Its protein is CATSSTSGANVLTF.